The present T cell receptor beta chain was sequenced within a study of shared clonotypes between healthy human individuals. Whole-study results and caveats: Among donors, clonotype sharing was expected to be affected by sequencing depth.

Concerning this clone itself: The antigen remains undetermined.

Across several immunoSEQ plates, the genomic DNA of each subset was split evenly. Generated by immunoSEQ multiplex PCR, the TCRdb table keeps only in-frame clones and is missing some. The data hold around 2.5 million clones, with approximately 94% observed a single time. Losses at the gene ends were 6 bases for V and 4 bases for J; bases not matched to a gene: 11. The CDR3 contains 16 residues. The sequence was collected from a man younger than 30 in good health. Some clones in this sample may be carry-over from other donors' samples. Specimen: naive CD4+ T cells from PBMCs. Subset of the sample: CD45RA+ positively selected. The V and J genes are TRBV23-1 and TRBJ2-5; 10 nucleotides agree with TRBD2. TRBV23-1 is filed as an ORF, its function uncertain. CDR3 region: CASSPHEREGRETQYF. The CDR3 nucleotides are TGCGCCAGCAGCCCCCACGAGCGGGAGGGCCGAGAGACCCAGTACTTC.